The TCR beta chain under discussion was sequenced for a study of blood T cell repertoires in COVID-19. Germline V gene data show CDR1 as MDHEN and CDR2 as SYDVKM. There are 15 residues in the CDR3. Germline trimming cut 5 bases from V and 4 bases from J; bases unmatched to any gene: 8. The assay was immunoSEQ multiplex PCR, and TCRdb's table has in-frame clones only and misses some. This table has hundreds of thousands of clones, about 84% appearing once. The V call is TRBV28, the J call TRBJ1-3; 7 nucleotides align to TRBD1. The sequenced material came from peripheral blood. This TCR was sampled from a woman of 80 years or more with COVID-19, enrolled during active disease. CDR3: CASSPFTGVGNTIYF. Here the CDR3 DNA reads TGTGCCAGCAGTCCCTTCACAGGGGTCGGAAACACCATATATTTT. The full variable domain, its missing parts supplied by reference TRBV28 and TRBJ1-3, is DVKVTQSSRYLVKRTGEKVFLECVQDMDHENMFWYRQDPGLGLRLIYFSYDVKMKEKGDIPEGYSVSREKKERFSLILESASTNQTSMYLCASSPFTGVGNTIYFGEGSWLTVV.